This T cell receptor (beta chain) was captured by sequencing in a study of blood T cell repertoires in COVID-19 (dated by TCRdb to about 2020). Background on the whole study: The collaborator samples originated in the United States, Italy and Spain and spanned the acute and convalescent phases of COVID-19. The prospective study material was composed of cDNA or gDNA derived from T cells, B-cell-depleted T cells, or PBMCs. The dataset comprised deeply sampled blood TCRbeta repertoires from subjects exposed to, actively infected with, or recovered from COVID-19. The repertoires were released in a freely available public database intended as a resource for research on the immune response to SARS-CoV-2. The samples were drawn from the first 160 participants of the ongoing ImmuneRACE study and from 950 to 1,500 subjects provided by 6 global collaborators. Nearly every sample came with metadata listing a de-identified subject ID, COVID-19 status, age in years and sex. Where available, HLA class I and class II types were obtained from metadata supplied by the sample provider rather than from assay-based typing.

Note on this clone: Which antigen it targets is not known. One base away there is no much larger clone; base qualities are not given.

Collaborating institutions collected whole blood in K2EDTA tubes following their own protocols. Collaborator samples were shipped for TCRbeta analysis as frozen whole blood, isolated PBMCs, or DNA extracted from either sample type. The study at large found these results: How much clinical and demographic metadata was included differed by source and by participant, and the metadata was provided uncurated.

Based on the germline V gene (reference sequence), the CDR1 and CDR2 sequences are SEHNR and FQNEAQ. Cut back by 5 bases and 3 bases, the V and J ends lie 13 bases apart. Including the terminal cysteine and phenylalanine, the CDR3 comprises 14 residues. Only the CDR3 part of the read is kept: 42 bases, read in frame from the first base. TCRbeta CDR3 regions were amplified from genomic DNA using the immunoSEQ Assay, a bias-controlled multiplex PCR. Per the original workflow: Within the assay, amplification of reference gene primers was used to estimate how many nucleated cells each sample contained. Sequence reads were collapsed and filtered to measure the absolute abundance of every unique TCRbeta CDR3 rearrangement. Productive Simpson clonality was computed per sample as the square root of Simpson's diversity index over productive rearrangements. The immuneACCESS repertoire file appears here via TCRdb, limited to in-frame rearrangements. These files lack a portion of the clones; in checked studies, under half of the deficit traces to unresolved V genes, and the cause of the others is not known. V and J calls and clone size are copied from that table; D and trimming were computed from the DNA. The sample data list 25,000 to 35,000 clones, and roughly 88% of these were observed just once. The leading ten clones occupy around a quarter of the sample.

This receptor was obtained from a human donor in a cohort sampled during active COVID-19. Sequencing was performed on peripheral blood. The chain uses TRBV7-9 and TRBJ1-1, with TRBD1 as a weak D call on 5 bases. The CDR3 region reads CASSLRGGYTEAFF. The DNA reads TGTGCCAGCAGCCTCCGTGGGGGGTACACTGAAGCTTTCTTT.